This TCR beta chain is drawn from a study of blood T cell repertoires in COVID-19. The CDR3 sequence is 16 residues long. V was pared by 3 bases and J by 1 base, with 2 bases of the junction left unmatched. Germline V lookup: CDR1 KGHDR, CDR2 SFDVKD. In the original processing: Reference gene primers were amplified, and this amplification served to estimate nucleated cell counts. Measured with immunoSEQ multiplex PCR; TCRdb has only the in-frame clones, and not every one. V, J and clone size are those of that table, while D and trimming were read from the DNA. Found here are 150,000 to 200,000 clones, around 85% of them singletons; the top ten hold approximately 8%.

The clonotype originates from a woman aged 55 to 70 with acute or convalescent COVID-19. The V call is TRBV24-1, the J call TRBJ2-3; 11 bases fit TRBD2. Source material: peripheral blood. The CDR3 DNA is TGTGCCACCAGTGATATAGCGGGGGGGGGCACAGATACGCAGTATTTT. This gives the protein CATSDIAGGGTDTQYF.